This record looks at one T cell receptor beta chain sequence and its context. The antigen is undetermined. Starting from PBMCs, sorting isolated CD4+ and CD8+ T cells. Reverse transcribed after extraction, RNA yielded cDNA as the sequencing template. Generated by immunoSEQ multiplex PCR, the TCRdb table keeps only in-frame clones and is missing some. The sample includes 93,000 or so clones, around 60% seen only once; the top ten take about 9%. This record comes from a study of CD8+ T cells in alopecia areata. Findings and limits, study-wide: Compared with normal scalp, lesional scalp had higher clonality and more expanded CD8+ clones. Patients showed less clear TCR sequence sharing than mice, possibly partly because of HLA diversity. Besides other cells, scalp samples also yield sequences of resident alphabeta T cells from normal skin.

The CDR3 totals 15 residues. The V gene's germline CDR1 is MGHRA and CDR2 YSYEKL. Trimming took off 2 bases at V and 3 bases at J, with 14 bases between the two ends. Sequenced input: CD4+ T cells sorted from blood. This chain joins TRBV4-1 and TRBJ2-7, with a possible D match to TRBD1 (5 bases). This receptor was taken from a human donor in good health. The CDR3 region is CASSQPQQGFYEQYF. The CDR3 nucleotides are TGCGCCAGCAGCCAACCGCAGCAGGGTTTCTACGAGCAGTACTTC.